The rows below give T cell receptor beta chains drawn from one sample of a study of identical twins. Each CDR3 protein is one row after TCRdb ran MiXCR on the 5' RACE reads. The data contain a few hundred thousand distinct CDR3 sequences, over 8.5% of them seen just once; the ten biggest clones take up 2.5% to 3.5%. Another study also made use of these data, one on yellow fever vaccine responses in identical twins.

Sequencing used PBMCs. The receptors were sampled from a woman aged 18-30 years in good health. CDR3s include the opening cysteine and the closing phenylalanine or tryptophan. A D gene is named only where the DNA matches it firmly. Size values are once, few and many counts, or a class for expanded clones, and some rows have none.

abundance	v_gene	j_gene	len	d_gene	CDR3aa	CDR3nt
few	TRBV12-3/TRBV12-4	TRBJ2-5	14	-	CASKPRGAVQTQYF	TGTGCCAGCAAACCCCGGGGGGCCGTTCAGACCCAGTACTTC
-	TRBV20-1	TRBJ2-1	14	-	CSAHPPISYNEQFF	TGCAGTGCCCATCCCCCGATCTCCTACAATGAGCAGTTCTTC
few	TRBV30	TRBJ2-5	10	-	CAWSMETQYF	TGTGCCTGGAGTATGGAGACCCAGTACTTC
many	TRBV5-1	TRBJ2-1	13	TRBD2	CASSWGGINEQFF	TGCGCCAGCAGCTGGGGGGGGATAAATGAGCAGTTCTTC
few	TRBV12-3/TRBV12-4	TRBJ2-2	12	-	CASSFGDGELFF	TGTGCCAGCAGTTTTGGGGACGGGGAGCTGTTTTTT
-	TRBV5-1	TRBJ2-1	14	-	CASSRGQSYNEQFF	TGCGCCAGCAGCCGGGGTCAATCCTACAATGAGCAGTTCTTC
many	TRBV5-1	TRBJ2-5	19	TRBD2	CASSPGLAGGPLNQETQYF	TGCGCCAGCAGCCCAGGACTAGCGGGAGGGCCACTGAACCAAGAGACCCAGTACTTC
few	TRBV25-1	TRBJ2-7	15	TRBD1	CATQKPGQGYYEQYF	TGTGCCACACAGAAACCGGGACAGGGATACTACGAGCAGTACTTC
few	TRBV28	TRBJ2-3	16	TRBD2	CASYTRTSDSTDTQYF	TGTGCCAGTTACACAAGGACTAGCGATAGCACAGATACGCAGTATTTT
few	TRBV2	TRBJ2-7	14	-	CASSGVAGGSEQYF	TGTGCCAGCAGTGGGGTCGCAGGAGGGAGCGAGCAGTACTTC
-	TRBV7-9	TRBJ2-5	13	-	CASRFGAQETQYF	TGTGCCAGCAGGTTCGGGGCTCAAGAGACCCAGTACTTC
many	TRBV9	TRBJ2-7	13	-	CASSVGESYEQYF	TGTGCCAGCAGCGTAGGGGAGTCCTACGAGCAGTACTTC
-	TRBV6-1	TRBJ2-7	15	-	CASSELGLRPYEQYF	TGTGCCAGCAGTGAACTCGGCTTGCGCCCCTACGAGCAGTACTTC
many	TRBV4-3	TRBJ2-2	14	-	CASSQKINTGELFF	TGCGCCAGCAGCCAGAAAATAAACACCGGGGAGCTGTTTTTT
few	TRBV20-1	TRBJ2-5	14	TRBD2	CSARVGGAQETQYF	TGCAGTGCTAGGGTCGGGGGGGCCCAAGAGACCCAGTACTTC
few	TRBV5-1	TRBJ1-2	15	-	CASSQGTAGFYGYTF	TGCGCCAGCAGCCAAGGGACCGCAGGGTTCTATGGCTACACCTTC
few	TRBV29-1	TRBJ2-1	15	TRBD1	CSVPGQGISYNEQFF	TGCAGCGTTCCTGGACAGGGAATATCCTACAATGAGCAGTTCTTC
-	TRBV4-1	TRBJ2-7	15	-	CASSRALGRVYEQYF	TGCGCCAGCAGCCGGGCACTGGGGCGGGTCTACGAGCAGTACTTC
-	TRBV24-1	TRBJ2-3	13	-	CATRVAVGDTQYF	TGTGCCACCAGAGTAGCAGTTGGGGATACGCAGTATTTT
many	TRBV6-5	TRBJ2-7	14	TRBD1	CASSWDRGAYEQYF	TGTGCCAGCAGTTGGGACAGGGGCGCCTACGAGCAGTACTTC
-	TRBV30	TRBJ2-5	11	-	CAWRDQETQYF	TGTGCCTGGAGGGATCAAGAGACCCAGTACTTC
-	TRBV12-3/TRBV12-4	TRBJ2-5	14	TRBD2	CASSLLAGGETQYF	TGTGCCAGCAGCCTGCTAGCGGGTGGCGAGACCCAGTACTTC
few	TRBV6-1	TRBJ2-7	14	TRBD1	CASTGTGGAYEQYF	TGTGCCAGCACCGGGACAGGGGGAGCCTACGAGCAGTACTTC
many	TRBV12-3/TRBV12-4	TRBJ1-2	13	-	CASSRSGDRGYTF	TGTGCCAGCAGCCGCTCCGGGGATCGAGGCTACACCTTC
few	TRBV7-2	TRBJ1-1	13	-	CASSFNRDGKAFF	TGTGCCAGCAGCTTCAACAGGGACGGTAAAGCTTTCTTT
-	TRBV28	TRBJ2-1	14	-	CASSLYGQGDEQFF	TGTGCCAGCAGTTTATATGGGCAAGGCGATGAGCAGTTCTTC
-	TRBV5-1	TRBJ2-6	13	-	CASRQTGANVLTF	TGCGCCAGTAGACAGACTGGGGCCAACGTCCTGACTTTC
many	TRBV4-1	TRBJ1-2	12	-	CASSQDLRGYTF	TGCGCCAGCAGCCAAGATCTACGTGGCTACACCTTC
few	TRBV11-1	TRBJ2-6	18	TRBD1	CASSSGQVGVSGANVLTF	TGTGCCAGCAGCTCCGGACAGGTGGGGGTCTCTGGGGCCAACGTCCTGACTTTC
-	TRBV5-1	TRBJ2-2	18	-	CASSIKPTSGQNTGELFF	TGCGCCAGCAGCATAAAACCTACGTCGGGACAGAACACCGGGGAGCTGTTTTTT
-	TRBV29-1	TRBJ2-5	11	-	CSVGLPETQYF	TGCAGCGTTGGGTTGCCAGAGACCCAGTACTTC
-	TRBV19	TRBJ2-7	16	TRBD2	CASSATSAGANYEQYF	TGTGCCAGTAGTGCGACATCAGCGGGAGCCAACTACGAGCAGTACTTC
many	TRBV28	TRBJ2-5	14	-	CASLDTKKGETQYF	TGTGCCAGCCTAGATACTAAGAAGGGAGAGACCCAGTACTTC
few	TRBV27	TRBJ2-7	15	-	CASRTRLGGVYEQYF	TGTGCCAGCAGGACCAGACTAGGGGGGGTCTACGAGCAGTACTTC
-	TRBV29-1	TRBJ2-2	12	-	CSVTGLTGELFF	TGCAGCGTAACAGGGTTAACCGGGGAGCTGTTTTTT
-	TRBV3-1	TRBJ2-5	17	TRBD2	CASSLRLAGDRGETQYF	TGTGCCAGCAGCCTCCGACTAGCGGGAGATAGGGGAGAGACCCAGTACTTC
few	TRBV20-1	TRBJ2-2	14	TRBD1	CSARDRANTGELFF	TGCAGTGCTAGGGACAGGGCGAACACCGGGGAGCTGTTTTTT
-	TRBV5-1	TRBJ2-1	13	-	CASSTDIFDEQFF	TGCGCCAGCAGCACCGACATCTTCGATGAGCAGTTCTTC
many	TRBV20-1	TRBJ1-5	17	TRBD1	CSARDRETGFRNQPQHF	TGCAGTGCTAGAGATCGGGAGACAGGGTTTCGCAATCAGCCCCAGCATTTT
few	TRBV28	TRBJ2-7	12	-	CASSTLGREQYF	TGTGCCAGCAGTACCCTTGGGCGGGAGCAGTACTTC
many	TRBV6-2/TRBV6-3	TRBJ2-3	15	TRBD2	CASSYSASGADTQYF	TGTGCCAGCAGTTACTCGGCCAGCGGGGCGGATACGCAGTATTTT
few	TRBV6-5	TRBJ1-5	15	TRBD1	CASVRTGTGNQPQHF	TGTGCCAGCGTTCGGACAGGGACTGGCAATCAGCCCCAGCATTTT
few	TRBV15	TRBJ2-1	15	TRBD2	CATSRGAGPYNEQFF	TGTGCCACCAGCAGAGGAGCGGGACCCTACAATGAGCAGTTCTTC
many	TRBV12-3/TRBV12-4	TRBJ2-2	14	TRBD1	CASTKDRVPGELFF	TGTGCCAGCACCAAGGACAGGGTCCCCGGGGAGCTGTTTTTT
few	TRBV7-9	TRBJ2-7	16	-	CASSLVGRGQAYEQYF	TGTGCCAGCAGCTTAGTTGGACGTGGGCAGGCCTACGAGCAGTACTTC
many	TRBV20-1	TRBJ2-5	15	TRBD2	CSALMAGGPRETQYF	TGCAGTGCTCTAATGGCGGGAGGGCCCCGGGAGACCCAGTACTTC
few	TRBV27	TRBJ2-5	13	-	CASKGLIQETQYF	TGTGCCAGCAAAGGGCTGATCCAAGAGACCCAGTACTTC
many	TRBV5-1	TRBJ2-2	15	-	CASSGTPSGTGELFF	TGCGCCAGCAGCGGTACACCCTCCGGCACCGGGGAGCTGTTTTTT
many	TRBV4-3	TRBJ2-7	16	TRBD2	CASSQDGSGGPDEQYF	TGCGCCAGCAGCCAAGATGGATCGGGAGGGCCTGACGAGCAGTACTTC
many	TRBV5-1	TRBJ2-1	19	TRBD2	CASSLEGLAVLSSYNEQFF	TGCGCCAGCAGCTTGGAAGGACTAGCGGTCCTGAGCTCCTACAATGAGCAGTTCTTC
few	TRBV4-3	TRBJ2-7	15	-	CASSQDAASSYEQYF	TGCGCCAGCAGCCAAGATGCAGCGAGCTCCTACGAGCAGTACTTC
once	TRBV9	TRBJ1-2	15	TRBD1	CASSLGTEPLYGYTF	TGTGCCAGCAGCCTCGGGACAGAGCCGCTTTATGGCTACACCTTC
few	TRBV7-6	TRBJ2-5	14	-	CASSPFRRRETQYF	TGTGCCAGCAGCCCGTTTCGGCGGAGGGAGACCCAGTACTTC
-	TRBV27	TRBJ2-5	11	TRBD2	CASWGGETQYF	TGTGCCAGTTGGGGAGGGGAGACCCAGTACTTC
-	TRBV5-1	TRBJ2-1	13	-	CASSLGQLYEQFF	TGCGCCAGCAGCTTGGGGCAGCTCTATGAGCAGTTCTTC